This TCR beta chain comes out of a study of T cell responses to AZD1222 COVID-19 vaccine. V lost 3 bases and J 2 bases, leaving 14 bases between the germline ends. The CDR3 loop spans 15 amino acids. Germline CDR1 reads LNHDA; CDR2 reads SQIVND (reference sequence). On this clone: Its antigen is as yet unknown.

Assay used: immunoSEQ multiplex PCR; TCRdb lists only in-frame clones, some missing. Found here are approximately 28,000 clones, over 90% of them singletons; the top ten hold more than 8%. Study-wide findings and caveats: Clonal diversity was possibly underestimated, and white British individuals and females predominated among donors. Among spike-specific TCRs, nearly half reportedly target unmutated variant regions. Samples come after the peak T cell response, not at day 14. Spike regions recognized by vaccine-associated CD4 TCRs spanned the protein, led by 160-218 and 743-854.

The rearrangement links TRBV19 to TRBJ2-7, with D perhaps matching TRBD2 (5 bases). This TCR came from an adult in good health. Here the sequenced sample was peripheral blood, taken on day 0 of AZD1222 vaccination. The CDR3 region has the DNA TGTGCCAGTAGTATCAAGCCCAGACTACCCTACGAGCAGTACTTC. It is translated as CASSIKPRLPYEQYF.